This is a list of T cell receptor beta chains from one sample in a study of shared clonotypes between healthy human individuals. The protocol was immunoSEQ multiplex PCR, while the TCRdb copy is restricted to in-frame clones and leaves out a portion. This table holds 950,000 to 1,300,000 clones, 65% to 80% found once. Sequenced input: memory CD4+ T cells sorted from blood. These receptors all stem from a young man in good health. CDR3s include the opening cysteine and the closing phenylalanine or tryptophan. Fields, in order: J gene, D gene, V gene, clone size, CDR3 protein, CDR3 DNA. D genes are given only for firm matches. Size tells how often a clone was seen (once, few, many) or the class of an expanded clone, and some rows leave it out.

>TRBJ1-4|.|TRBV7-1|.
CASSLGMGSMLFF
TGTGCCAGCAGCTTGGGTATGGGGTCTATGCTGTTTTTT
>TRBJ2-3|TRBD2|TRBV7-2|once
CATSAQAGGLVGTQYF
TGTGCCACCTCGGCCCAAGCGGGAGGGCTCGTCGGTACGCAGTATTTT
>TRBJ1-1|.|TRBV7-9|.
CASSKDSYTEAFF
TGTGCCAGCAGTAAGGACTCATATACTGAAGCTTTCTTT
>TRBJ1-2|.|TRBV6-6|.
CASLQGSSNYGYTF
TGTGCCAGCCTACAGGGCTCCTCAAACTATGGCTACACCTTC
>TRBJ2-1|.|TRBV29-1|.
CSVVSGSRTWEQFF
TGCAGCGTGGTGTCTGGGAGTCGGACTTGGGAGCAGTTCTTC
>TRBJ1-2|.|TRBV10-1|many
CASSPDNNYGYTF
TGCGCCAGCAGTCCGGACAACAACTATGGCTACACCTTC
>TRBJ1-5|.|TRBV5-1|.
CASSLGVLGNQPQHF
TGCGCCAGCAGCTTGGGGGTTTTGGGGAATCAGCCCCAGCATTTT
>TRBJ1-1|.|TRBV10-3|.
CATYDGTATLGQAFF
TGTGCCACCTACGATGGGACGGCCACCTTGGGGCAAGCTTTCTTT
>TRBJ2-5|.|TRBV7-2|.
CASSQGRGETQYF
TGTGCCAGCAGTCAGGGGCGCGGGGAGACCCAGTACTTC
>TRBJ1-4|.|TRBV4-3|.
CASSQRIGEGLFF
TGCGCCAGCAGCCAAAGAATTGGGGAGGGACTGTTTTTT
>TRBJ1-2|.|TRBV15|.
CATSRERGFSNYGYTF
TGTGCCACCAGCAGAGAACGCGGATTTTCTAACTATGGCTACACCTTC
>TRBJ2-3|TRBD2|TRBV2|.
CASSERPSGGLGEYF
TGTGCCAGCAGTGAAAGGCCTAGCGGGGGGCTGGGAGAGTATTTT
>TRBJ1-3|.|TRBV7-2|.
CASSLEGRNSGNTIYF
TGTGCCAGCAGCTTAGAAGGTAGAAACTCTGGAAACACCATATATTTT
>TRBJ1-2|.|TRBV2|.
CASRPDSNYGYTF
TGTGCCAGCAGGCCAGACAGTAACTATGGCTACACCTTC
>TRBJ1-1|TRBD1|TRBV2|.
CASSAGTGGITEAFF
TGTGCCAGCAGTGCCGGGACAGGGGGAATCACTGAAGCTTTCTTT
>TRBJ2-1|.|TRBV29-1|.
CSTDGVSSYNEQFF
TGCAGCACTGATGGGGTCAGCTCCTACAATGAGCAGTTCTTC
>TRBJ2-1|.|TRBV14|.
CASSQDLPGALGHEQFF
TGTGCCAGCAGCCAAGATCTCCCGGGGGCCCTTGGGCATGAGCAGTTCTTC
>TRBJ1-1|.|TRBV18|.
CASSPGLIGGMNTEAFF
TGTGCCAGCTCACCGGGACTCATAGGGGGGATGAACACTGAAGCTTTCTTT
>TRBJ1-1|.|TRBV6-1|once
CASSDGEKNTEAFF
TGTGCCAGCAGTGACGGGGAGAAGAACACTGAAGCTTTCTTT
>TRBJ2-5|.|TRBV4-1|.
CASSQGGETQYF
TGCGCCAGCAGCCAAGGGGGAGAGACCCAGTACTTC
>TRBJ2-5|.|TRBV30|.
CAWSSGLLGGQETQYF
TGTGCCTGGAGCTCGGGGTTACTAGGCGGGCAAGAGACCCAGTACTTC
>TRBJ1-5|TRBD1|TRBV28|.
CASSFRQGASQPQHF
TGTGCCAGCAGTTTCAGACAGGGGGCGAGTCAGCCCCAGCATTTT
>TRBJ2-7|.|TRBV5-1|.
CASSLVDSTSYEQYF
TGCGCCAGCAGCTTGGTAGACAGCACCTCCTACGAGCAGTACTTC
>TRBJ2-5|.|TRBV2|.
CASSARPNPGETQYF
TGTGCCAGCAGTGCCCGACCCAACCCTGGGGAGACCCAGTACTTC
>TRBJ2-1|TRBD1|TRBV6-5|.
CASRPGDRGGQQFF
TGTGCCAGCAGGCCCGGGGACAGGGGTGGTCAGCAGTTCTTC
>TRBJ1-5|.|TRBV28|.
CASSLGTLVNQPQHF
TGTGCCAGCAGTTTGGGCACCTTAGTCAATCAGCCCCAGCATTTT
>TRBJ2-1|.|TRBV21-1|.
CASSKSFNLLGQGYNEQFF
TGTGCCAGCAGCAAAAGTTTTAATCTGTTGGGACAGGGGTACAATGAGCAGTTCTTC
>TRBJ2-5|.|TRBV6-6|.
CASSYFSETQYF
TGTGCCAGCAGTTACTTTTCCGAGACCCAGTACTTC